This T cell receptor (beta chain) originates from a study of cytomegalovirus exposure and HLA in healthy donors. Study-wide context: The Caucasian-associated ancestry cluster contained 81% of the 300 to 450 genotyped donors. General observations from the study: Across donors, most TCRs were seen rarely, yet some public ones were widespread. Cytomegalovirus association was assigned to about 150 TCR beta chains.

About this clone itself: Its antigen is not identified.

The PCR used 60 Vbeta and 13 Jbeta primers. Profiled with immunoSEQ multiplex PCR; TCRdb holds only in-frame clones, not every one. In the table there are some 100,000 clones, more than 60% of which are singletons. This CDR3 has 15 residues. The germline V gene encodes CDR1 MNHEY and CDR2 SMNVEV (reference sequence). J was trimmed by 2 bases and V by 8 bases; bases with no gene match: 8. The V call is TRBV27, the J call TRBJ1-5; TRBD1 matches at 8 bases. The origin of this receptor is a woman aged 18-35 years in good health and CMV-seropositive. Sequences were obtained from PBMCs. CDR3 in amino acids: CASHETGVRNQPQHF. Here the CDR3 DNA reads TGTGCCAGCCACGAGACAGGGGTACGCAATCAGCCCCAGCATTTT.